One and the same sample provided the 28 T cell receptor beta chains below, sequenced in a study of technical replicates of blood from a few donors. Measured with immunoSEQ multiplex PCR; TCRdb has only the in-frame clones, and not every one. This sample has about 70,000 clones, with about 95% found just once. Material: T cells isolated from PBMCs. The origin of the receptors is a human donor in good health.

J is TRBJ1-3 and V is TRBV5-1, with a possible D match to TRBD1 (6 bases). Germline CDR1 is SGHRS and CDR2 is YFSETQ. V gave up 1 base and J gave up 0 bases, with 14 bases separating them. The CDR3 length is 17 residues. The CDR3 nucleotides read TGCGCCAGCAGCTTGACCGGGACAAGTTCCTCTGGAAACACCATATATTTT. Translated: CASSLTGTSSSGNTIYF.

This clone was seen only once. This rearrangement joins TRBV7-9 to TRBJ1-4; possibly TRBD1 for D (5 bases). Trimming pared 8 bases from V and 7 bases from J, leaving 20 bases between. The CDR3 has 15 amino acids. CDR1 SEHNR and CDR2 FQNEAQ come from the germline V gene (reference sequence). The CDR3 reads CASRPRRGSGEKLFF. The DNA for the CDR3 is TGTGCCAGCCGCCCCCGTAGGGGAAGTGGTGAAAAACTGTTTTTT. Together with reference TRBV7-9 and TRBJ1-4, the CDR3 gives the full variable domain: DTGVSQNPRHKITKRGQNVTFRCDPISEHNRLYWYRQTLGQGPEFLTYFQNEAQLEKSRLLSDRFSAERPKGSFSTLEIQRTEQGDSAMYLCASRPRRGSGEKLFFGSGTQLSVL.

The chain uses TRBV7-9 and TRBJ2-1; D not resolved. This CDR3 is 11 amino acids long. Germline V gives CDR1 SEHNR, CDR2 FQNEAQ (reference sequence). Trimming pared 4 bases from V and 7 bases from J, leaving 5 bases between. The CDR3 bases are TGTGCCAGCAGCTACACAAATGAGCAGTTCTTC. It encodes CASSYTNEQFF.

The rearrangement uses TRBV6-1 and TRBJ1-1, with D unclear. The germline V gene encodes CDR1 MNHNS and CDR2 SASEGT. The CDR3 has 14 residues. Trimming left V 2 bases short and J 5 bases short, with 12 bases between. Here the CDR3 reads CASSETPGETEAFF. In DNA form, the CDR3 reads TGTGCCAGCAGTGAAACCCCGGGTGAGACTGAAGCTTTCTTT.

The genes are TRBV29-1 and TRBJ2-7, with 11 positions matching TRBD1. Per germline, CDR1 SQVTM and CDR2 ANQGSEA. The CDR3 is 14 residues long. The trim removed 1 base at V and 4 bases at J, leaving 3 bases unmatched. The chain's CDR3 is CSVEVRDRGYEQYF. The CDR3 nucleotides read TGCAGCGTTGAAGTTCGGGACAGGGGGTACGAGCAGTACTTC.

The rearrangement joins TRBV27 to TRBJ2-7; TRBD1 matches at 7 bases. CDR3 size: 15 residues. Germline values: CDR1 MNHEY, CDR2 SMNVEV (reference sequence). V lost 5 bases and J lost 6; bases outside the gene matches: 13. CDR3 DNA: TGTGCCAGCAGTGACACAATTGAAGGGGGCTCCGAGCAGTACTTC. It encodes CASSDTIEGGSEQYF.

The V gene is TRBV29-1, the J gene TRBJ2-7; 10 nucleotides agree with TRBD1. Trimming at V came to 3 bases and at J to 3 bases, leaving 5 bases not matched to a gene. Germline CDR1 is SQVTM and CDR2 is ANQGSEA. The length of the CDR3 is 14 residues. In DNA form, the CDR3 reads TGCAGCGTTGAGGGGACAGGGGCGATCTACGAGCAGTACTTC. Its protein is CSVEGTGAIYEQYF.

The gene calls are TRBV27 and TRBJ2-7, with D unclear. This CDR3 is 14 amino acids long. Trimming removed 5 bases from V and 3 bases from J, with 14 bases in between. Germline assignment: CDR1 MNHEY and CDR2 SMNVEV (reference sequence). The CDR3 reads CASSPQYEFYEQYF. The CDR3 DNA is TGTGCCAGCAGTCCCCAGTACGAATTCTACGAGCAGTACTTC.

This rearrangement joins TRBV28 to TRBJ2-1; 8 positions match TRBD2. Germline CDR1 and CDR2: MDHEN and SYDVKM. J was trimmed by 2 bases and V by 9 bases; bases with no gene match: 6. The CDR3 runs 14 residues. CDR3 residues: CASIAGRAYNEQFF. The CDR3 nucleotides read TGTGCCAGTATAGCGGGAAGGGCCTACAATGAGCAGTTCTTC. Looking up the rest from reference TRBV28 and TRBJ2-1 gives the full variable domain: DVKVTQSSRYLVKRTGEKVFLECVQDMDHENMFWYRQDPGLGLRLIYFSYDVKMKEKGDIPEGYSVSREKKERFSLILESASTNQTSMYLCASIAGRAYNEQFFGPGTRLTVL.

This sequence joins TRBV4-1 and TRBJ2-1; D unclear. V was shortened by 1 base and J by 7 bases, with 5 bases between the two germline ends. Germline V lookup: CDR1 MGHRA, CDR2 YSYEKL. CDR3 size: 12 residues. For the CDR3, the DNA is TGCGCCAGCAGCCAAGCGAGGAATGAGCAGTTCTTC. Protein product: CASSQARNEQFF.

This clone was counted a single time. The chain joins TRBV6-5 to TRBJ2-3; 8 nucleotides agree with TRBD2. Looked up from germline, CDR1 is MNHEY and CDR2 is SVGAGI. J gave up 5 bases and V 0 bases, and 4 bases lay outside the gene matches. The CDR3 contains 15 residues. The CDR3 spells CASSYSTGGGDTQYF. As DNA, the CDR3 is TGTGCCAGCAGTTACTCTACGGGGGGGGGAGATACGCAGTATTTT.

The chain is built from TRBV5-1 and TRBJ2-7, with 12 bases aligning to TRBD2. Looked up from germline, CDR1 is SGHRS and CDR2 is YFSETQ. V lost 0 bases, J lost 2 bases, and 3 bases stayed unmatched. This CDR3 has 16 residues. CDR3 nucleotides: TGCGCCAGCAGCTTGGGGGGGACTAGCGGGCCCTACGAGCAGTACTTC. It specifies CASSLGGTSGPYEQYF.

The J gene is TRBJ1-1, the V gene TRBV7-9, with 8 bases lining up with TRBD1. The junction had 10 bases not matched to a gene; V was cut back by 5 bases and J by 2 bases. The CDR3 totals 16 residues. The V gene's germline CDR1 is SEHNR and CDR2 FQNEAQ (reference sequence). The CDR3 reads CASSLGQGSHNTEAFF. The CDR3 nucleotides are TGTGCCAGCAGCCTCGGACAGGGATCGCACAACACTGAAGCTTTCTTT. Combining the CDR3 with reference TRBV7-9 and TRBJ1-1 gives the whole variable domain DTGVSQNPRHKITKRGQNVTFRCDPISEHNRLYWYRQTLGQGPEFLTYFQNEAQLEKSRLLSDRFSAERPKGSFSTLEIQRTEQGDSAMYLCASSLGQGSHNTEAFFGQGTRLTVV.

The chain couples TRBV4-1 to TRBJ1-2; possibly TRBD1 for D (5 bases). V was clipped by 1 base and J by 3 bases, with 15 bases between them. Germline V lookup: CDR1 MGHRA, CDR2 YSYEKL. The CDR3 is made up of 16 amino acids. CDR3 nucleotide sequence: TGCGCCAGCAGCCAAGCTTGGGGCAGGGAAGACTATGGCTACACCTTC. Residues: CASSQAWGREDYGYTF.

The chain couples TRBV7-3 to TRBJ2-2; 8 bases align to TRBD2. The V gene end was trimmed by 2 bases and the J gene end by 4 bases; junction bases not matched to a gene: 3. In germline, CDR1 is SGHTA, CDR2 FQGTGA. The CDR3 is 15 residues long. The DNA of the CDR3 is TGTGCCAGCAGCTTAGCGGGGGGTGTCACCGGGGAGCTGTTTTTT. This encodes CASSLAGGVTGELFF.

The rearrangement links TRBV11-2 to TRBJ2-7; 7 bases are a match to TRBD1. Per germline, CDR1 SGHAT and CDR2 FQNNGV. This CDR3 contains 16 residues. V lost 3 bases and J lost 0; bases outside the gene matches: 8. The CDR3 DNA reads as TGTGCCAGCAGCTTTGAGTCCGGGACAGACTCCTACGAGCAGTACTTC. This encodes CASSFESGTDSYEQYF.

The V gene is TRBV7-3, the J gene TRBJ1-1; 7 bases fit TRBD1. This CDR3 contains 16 residues. Germline V CDR1 and CDR2: SGHTA, FQGTGA. V gave up 5 bases and J gave up 7 bases; unmatched junction bases: 16. The CDR3 region is CASSQHRTGILLEAFF. The CDR3 nucleotides are TGTGCCAGCAGCCAACACAGGACAGGTATCCTACTTGAAGCTTTCTTT. Together with reference TRBV7-3 and TRBJ1-1, the CDR3 gives the full variable domain: GAGVSQTPSNKVTEKGKYVELRCDPISGHTALYWYRQSLGQGPEFLIYFQGTGAADDSGLPNDRFFAVRPEGSVSTLKIQRTERGDSAVYLCASSQHRTGILLEAFFGQGTRLTVV.

The chain employs TRBV30 and TRBJ2-7, with 10 bases lining up with TRBD1. Germline CDR1 reads GTSNPN; CDR2 reads SVGIG (reference sequence). The CDR3 contains 13 residues. Losses at the gene ends were 1 base for V and 7 bases for J; bases not matched to a gene: 4. The CDR3 nucleotides are TGTGCCTGGAGTGGACAGGGGGCGGGAGAGCAGTACTTC. It translates to CAWSGQGAGEQYF.

V usage is TRBV4-1 and J usage is TRBJ2-1; 12 positions match TRBD2. The CDR3 length is 18 residues. CDR1 is MGHRA and CDR2 is YSYEKL in the germline V gene. V shed 1 base and J 5 bases; nucleotides not matched to a gene: 9. The chain's CDR3 is CASSQASGGASYNNEQFF. DNA for the CDR3: TGCGCCAGCAGCCAAGCTAGCGGGGGGGCATCTTACAACAATGAGCAGTTCTTC.

The V call is TRBV28, the J call TRBJ2-3, with 8 nucleotides matching TRBD1. Germline CDR1 reads MDHEN; CDR2 reads SYDVKM. This CDR3 comprises 13 residues. The V segment lost 7 bases and the J segment 6 bases; nucleotides outside the gene matches: 6. This chain's CDR3 is CASIDRGSDTQYF. The CDR3 DNA follows: TGTGCCAGCATCGACAGGGGTTCGGATACGCAGTATTTT.

V gene TRBV18 combines with J gene TRBJ2-5; D is unclear. The germline CDR1 and CDR2 sequences are KGHSH and LQKENI. This CDR3 contains 14 residues. The V end was cut by 2 bases, the J end by 5 bases, with 12 bases between. The CDR3 reads CASSPVTPRETQYF. The CDR3 region has the DNA TGTGCCAGCTCACCAGTTACGCCTAGGGAGACCCAGTACTTC.

The rearrangement joins TRBV13 to TRBJ1-1; no clear D. Germline CDR1 is PRHDT and CDR2 is FYEKMQ (reference sequence). Between the trimmed V and J ends, which lost 6 bases and 8 bases, there was a span of 16 bases. There are 13 residues in the CDR3. CDR3 in amino acids: CASSFAARTEAFF. CDR3 bases: TGTGCCAGCAGTTTTGCAGCGCGTACCGAAGCTTTCTTT.

The rearrangement joins TRBV6-5 to TRBJ2-5, with D unresolved. Deletions cut 0 bases from V and 2 bases from J, with 7 bases between. This CDR3 region has 14 residues. Germline-derived CDR1 and CDR2 are MNHEY and SVGAGI. In nucleotides, the CDR3 is TGTGCCAGCAGTTACTCGCGCGGTCAAGAGACCCAGTACTTC. Translated: CASSYSRGQETQYF.

This sequence joins TRBV7-2 and TRBJ2-7; 8 positions agree with TRBD2. Germline-derived CDR1 and CDR2 are SGHTA and FQGNSA. The junction had 12 bases not matched to a gene; V was cut back by 3 bases and J by 2 bases. The CDR3 sequence is 17 residues long. The DNA of the CDR3 is TGTGCCAGCAGCTTCCCCCTCAGCGGGAGTGGGACCTACGAGCAGTACTTC. Translating it yields CASSFPLSGSGTYEQYF.

Turning to this clone: The germline gene is not matched at one end of the junction; a read error may be the cause. J is TRBJ2-7 and V is TRBV11-2; D might be TRBD1 (5 bases). CDR1 is SGHAT and CDR2 is FQNNGV in the germline V gene. This CDR3 has 12 residues. The chain's CDR3 is CASSFPGHKVSF. DNA for the CDR3: TGTGCCAGCAGCTTCCCTGGACACAAGGTTAGCTTC.

This chain joins TRBV5-1 and TRBJ1-1, with a weak D call TRBD1 (6 bases). Germline lookup yields CDR1 SGHRS and CDR2 YFSETQ. CDR3 length equals 13 residues. Trimming left V 9 bases short and J 0 bases short, with 12 bases between. As DNA, the CDR3 is TGCGCCACCCGCGGGGGCATGAACACTGAAGCTTTCTTT. Its protein is CATRGGMNTEAFF.

The chain joins TRBV6-1 to TRBJ2-5; D may be TRBD2 (6 bases). There are 14 residues in the CDR3. CDR1 and CDR2 from the germline V gene are MNHNS and SASEGT. Trimming pared 6 bases from V and 5 bases from J, leaving 16 bases between. The CDR3 DNA reads TGTGCCAGCAGCCTGACTAGGCTACTGGAGACCCAGTACTTC. It is translated as CASSLTRLLETQYF.

This chain joins TRBV14 and TRBJ2-7; TRBD2 matches 13 bases. The CDR3 has 17 residues. The germline gives CDR1 SGHDN, CDR2 FVKESK. J lost 3 bases, V lost 5 bases, and 10 bases had no gene match. This chain's CDR3 is CASSVLAGGGIGYEQYF. In DNA form, the CDR3 reads TGTGCCAGCAGCGTACTAGCGGGAGGGGGGATTGGCTACGAGCAGTACTTC.